This is a list of T cell receptor beta chains from one sample in a study of T cell responses to AZD1222 COVID-19 vaccine. Using immunoSEQ multiplex PCR, the repertoire was profiled, and TCRdb retains in-frame clones only, with some absent. The sample has 79,000 or so clones, roughly 89% seen once. The source material was peripheral blood, sampled 28 days after the second AZD1222 dose. The receptors were sampled from an adult who received the AZD1222 COVID-19 vaccine. Each CDR3 is given with its conserved first and last residue. D genes are given only for firm matches. Rows may omit the clone size; those that give it use once, few, many or a size class.

CDR3nt,CDR3aa,abundance,d_gene,j_gene,v_gene
TGTGCCAGCGCAACTAGCGGGGGGCACAATGAGCAGTTCTTC,CASATSGGHNEQFF,NA,TRBD2,TRBJ2-1,TRBV7-3
TGCGCCAGCAGCCCGCAAGTAGTCGGCGTGCACTATGGCTACACCTTC,CASSPQVVGVHYGYTF,NA,NA,TRBJ1-2,TRBV4-1
TGTGCCAGCAGCGCCGGGATTGCAACTAATGAAAAACTGTTTTTT,CASSAGIATNEKLFF,NA,NA,TRBJ1-4,TRBV9
TGTGCCAGCAGCTTGGGTCTTCGAGATACGCAGTATTTT,CASSLGLRDTQYF,NA,NA,TRBJ2-3,TRBV6-2/TRBV6-3
TGTGCCACCAGCAGCACCAACCGGGACTGGGGTATTGAGCAGTACTTC,CATSSTNRDWGIEQYF,NA,NA,TRBJ2-7,TRBV15
TGTGCCAGCAGCCGGACAGGGGGGTCCTTAGCTTTCTTT,CASSRTGGSLAFF,once,TRBD1,TRBJ1-1,TRBV3-1/TRBV3-2
TGTGCCAGCAGTTATCGAGATAGGACGGATAGAAACACCATATATTTT,CASSYRDRTDRNTIYF,NA,NA,TRBJ1-3,TRBV6-5
TGTGCCAGTAGTGGAGGACAGATTTCTAACTATGGCTACACCTTC,CASSGGQISNYGYTF,NA,NA,TRBJ1-2,TRBV19
TGTGCCAGTAGTCACCGGGACAGGGAAAACACCATATATTTT,CASSHRDRENTIYF,NA,TRBD1,TRBJ1-3,TRBV19
TGTGCCAGCAGTTTGGAGGGCACCGCTAACTATGGCTACACCTTC,CASSLEGTANYGYTF,medium-sized,NA,TRBJ1-2,TRBV28
TGTGCCAGCAGTTCCAGACAGGACACTGAAGCTTTCTTT,CASSSRQDTEAFF,NA,NA,TRBJ1-1,TRBV27
TGTGCCAGCAGTCCGCAAAGCTCCTACGAGCAGTACTTC,CASSPQSSYEQYF,NA,NA,TRBJ2-7,TRBV27
TGTGCCATCAGTGACCAATTGAGGGTTGACACTGAAGCTTTCTTT,CAISDQLRVDTEAFF,NA,NA,TRBJ1-1,TRBV10-3
TGTGCCAGCAGCGTGTGGGGGAGCACAGATACGCAGTATTTT,CASSVWGSTDTQYF,NA,NA,TRBJ2-3,TRBV9
TGTGCCATCAGTGGCAGGCTGCTGAGCACCGGGGAGCTGTTTTTT,CAISGRLLSTGELFF,NA,NA,TRBJ2-2,TRBV10-3
TGTGCCAGCTCACAACTAGACTCCGGGGGGGCCGGCAGGTACGAGCAGTACTTC,CASSQLDSGGAGRYEQYF,NA,TRBD2,TRBJ2-7,TRBV18
TGTGCCAGCAGCCCCCCGATCTACGAGCAGTACTTC,CASSPPIYEQYF,NA,NA,TRBJ2-7,TRBV6-5
TGTGCCAGCAGCTTCTCCGGGACAGGGAGCCTATCGGGCTACACCTTC,CASSFSGTGSLSGYTF,NA,TRBD1,TRBJ1-2,TRBV5-8
TGTGCCAGCAGCCAAGAGAGGCTAGCGGGGGCTGAGACCCAGTACTTC,CASSQERLAGAETQYF,NA,TRBD2,TRBJ2-5,TRBV3-1/TRBV3-2
TGTGCCAGCAGTTACGATGGGGGGATAAGTGAAAAACTGTTTTTT,CASSYDGGISEKLFF,NA,NA,TRBJ1-4,TRBV6-5
TGTGCCAGCAGCTTCGGGGGGGCGAACACCGGGGAGCTGTTTTTT,CASSFGGANTGELFF,NA,TRBD2,TRBJ2-2,TRBV7-9
TGCGCCAGCAGCCAAGTTTGGGAGACTAGCAATGAGCAGTTCTTC,CASSQVWETSNEQFF,NA,NA,TRBJ2-1,TRBV4-3
TGTGCCAGCAGCTTAGAGGGGGGACGGGGAGGCTACACCTTC,CASSLEGGRGGYTF,NA,NA,TRBJ1-2,TRBV7-6
TGTGCCAGCAGCCAAGACAGGGAAGACTACTTACACAATGAGCAGTTCTTC,CASSQDREDYLHNEQFF,NA,NA,TRBJ2-1,TRBV14
TGTGCCAGCAGCCCAAGACCTCGATCCTACGAGCAGTACTTC,CASSPRPRSYEQYF,once,NA,TRBJ2-7,TRBV9
TGTGCCAGCAGCCAACGGACGGATTCCAGGAACATTCAGTACTTC,CASSQRTDSRNIQYF,NA,NA,TRBJ2-4,TRBV7-8
TGTGCCACCAGCAGAGACAGTCGAGAAGCTTTCTTT,CATSRDSREAFF,NA,NA,TRBJ1-1,TRBV15
TGTGCCAGCAGCCTTGGACTGTACACAGATACGCAGTATTTT,CASSLGLYTDTQYF,NA,NA,TRBJ2-3,TRBV9
TGCGCCAGCAGCTTGGCTAGGGGACAGGAGTCCATGAACACTGAAGCTTTCTTT,CASSLARGQESMNTEAFF,NA,TRBD1,TRBJ1-1,TRBV5-1
TGCAGCGTTGAAATTAGCGGGGGAGGGGAGACCCAGTACTTC,CSVEISGGGETQYF,NA,TRBD2,TRBJ2-5,TRBV29-1
TGTGCCAGCAGCGTAGGGGGCGGGGAAAAACTGTTTTTT,CASSVGGGEKLFF,NA,NA,TRBJ1-4,TRBV9
TGTGCCAGCAGCTACTTTCCCAGTTCGAGCTCCTACGAGCAGTACTTC,CASSYFPSSSSYEQYF,NA,NA,TRBJ2-7,TRBV7-9
TGTGCCACCAGTGGGGGTAGCGGGGGACACACAGATACGCAGTATTTT,CATSGGSGGHTDTQYF,NA,TRBD2,TRBJ2-3,TRBV24-1
TGTGCCAGCAGCTTAATAGGAGAAAAACTGTTTTTT,CASSLIGEKLFF,once,NA,TRBJ1-4,TRBV5-6
TGTGCCAGCAGCAATCCCTCAGGAGCCGGGGAGCTGTTTTTT,CASSNPSGAGELFF,once,NA,TRBJ2-2,TRBV3-1/TRBV3-2
TGTGCCAGCAGAGACAGGGAAGGTGGTTTGTTCTATGGCTACACCTTC,CASRDREGGLFYGYTF,NA,TRBD1,TRBJ1-2,TRBV5-6
TGTGCCAGCACGGACAGGGGTGAAGGAAACACCATATATTTT,CASTDRGEGNTIYF,NA,TRBD1,TRBJ1-3,TRBV19
TGCGCCAGCAGCCCGGGACAGGGGGCGCATACGGACGACTTC,CASSPGQGAHTDDF,NA,TRBD1,TRBJ2-5,TRBV5-1
TGCGCCAGCAGCCCGGGGCCGTCCCAAGAGACCCAGTACTTC,CASSPGPSQETQYF,NA,NA,TRBJ2-5,TRBV4-1
TGTGCCAGCAGTCCCTGGGTGGGGGATGGCTACACCTTC,CASSPWVGDGYTF,NA,NA,TRBJ1-2,TRBV2
TGTGCCATCAGTGAGCCGCGGGAGACCCAGTACTTC,CAISEPRETQYF,few,NA,TRBJ2-5,TRBV10-3
TGTGCCAGCAGCTTATGGGCCCAAGGGGTGATCGAGCAGTACTTC,CASSLWAQGVIEQYF,NA,NA,TRBJ2-7,TRBV7-2
TGTGCCAGCAGCGTAGGCGGCAGGGAGGGCTCACCCCTCCACTTT,CASSVGGREGSPLHF,NA,NA,TRBJ1-6,TRBV9
TGCGCCACATCGGCCGGGACACAAGACACCGGGGAGCTGTTTTTT,CATSAGTQDTGELFF,NA,NA,TRBJ2-2,TRBV10-1